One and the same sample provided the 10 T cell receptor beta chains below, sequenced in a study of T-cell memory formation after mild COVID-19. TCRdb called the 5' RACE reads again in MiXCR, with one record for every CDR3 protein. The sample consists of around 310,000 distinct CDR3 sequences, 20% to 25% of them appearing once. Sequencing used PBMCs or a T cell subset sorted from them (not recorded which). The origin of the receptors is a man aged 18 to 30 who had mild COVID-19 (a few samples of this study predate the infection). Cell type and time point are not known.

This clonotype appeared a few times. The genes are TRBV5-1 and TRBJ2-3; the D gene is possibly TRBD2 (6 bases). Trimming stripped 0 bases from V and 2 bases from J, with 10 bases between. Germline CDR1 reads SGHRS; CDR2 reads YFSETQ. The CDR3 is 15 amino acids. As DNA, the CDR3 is TGCGCCAGCAGCTTGGGGAGCGGGTCCACAGATACGCAGTATTTT. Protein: CASSLGSGSTDTQYF. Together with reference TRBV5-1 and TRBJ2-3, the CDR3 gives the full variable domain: KAGVTQTPRYLIKTRGQQVTLSCSPISGHRSVSWYQQTPGQGLQFLFEYFSETQRNKGNFPGRFSGRQFSNSRSEMNVSTLELGDSALYLCASSLGSGSTDTQYFGPGTRLTVL.

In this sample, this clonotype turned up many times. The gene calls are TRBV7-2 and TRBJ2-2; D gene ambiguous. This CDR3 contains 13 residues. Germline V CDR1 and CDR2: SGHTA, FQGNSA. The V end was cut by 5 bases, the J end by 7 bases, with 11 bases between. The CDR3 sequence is CASSQLNRGELFF. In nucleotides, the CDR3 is TGTGCCAGCAGCCAGCTCAACCGCGGGGAGCTGTTTTTT.

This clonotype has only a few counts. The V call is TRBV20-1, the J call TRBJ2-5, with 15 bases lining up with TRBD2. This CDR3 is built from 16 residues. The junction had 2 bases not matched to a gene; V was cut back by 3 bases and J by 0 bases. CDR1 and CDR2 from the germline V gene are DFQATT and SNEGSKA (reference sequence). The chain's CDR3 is CSARGLAGGNQETQYF. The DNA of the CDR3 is TGCAGTGCTAGGGGACTAGCGGGGGGAAACCAAGAGACCCAGTACTTC.

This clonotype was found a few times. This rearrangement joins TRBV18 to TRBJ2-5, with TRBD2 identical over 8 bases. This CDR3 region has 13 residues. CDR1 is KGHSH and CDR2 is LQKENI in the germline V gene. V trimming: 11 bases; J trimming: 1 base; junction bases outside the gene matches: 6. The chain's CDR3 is CASTGGSQETQYF. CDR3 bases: TGTGCCTCTACGGGAGGGTCCCAAGAGACCCAGTACTTC.

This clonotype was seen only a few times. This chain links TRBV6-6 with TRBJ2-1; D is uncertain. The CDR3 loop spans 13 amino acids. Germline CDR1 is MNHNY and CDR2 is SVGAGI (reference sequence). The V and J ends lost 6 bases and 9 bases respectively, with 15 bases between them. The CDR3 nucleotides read TGTGCCAGCAGCCTACCGCAAGTGGGTGAGCAGTTCTTC. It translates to CASSLPQVGEQFF.

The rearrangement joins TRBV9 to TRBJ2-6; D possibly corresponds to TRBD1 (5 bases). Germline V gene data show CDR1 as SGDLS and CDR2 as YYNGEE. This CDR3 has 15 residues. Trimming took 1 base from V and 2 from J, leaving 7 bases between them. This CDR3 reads CASSVQGTGANVLTF. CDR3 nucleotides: TGTGCCAGCAGCGTACAGGGTACTGGGGCCAACGTCCTGACTTTC.

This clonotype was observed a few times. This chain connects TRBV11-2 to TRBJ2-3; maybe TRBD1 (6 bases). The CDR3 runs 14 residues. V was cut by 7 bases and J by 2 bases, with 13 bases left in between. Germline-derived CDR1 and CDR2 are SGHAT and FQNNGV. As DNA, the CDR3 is TGTGCCAGCACCCAAACAGGGTTCACAGATACGCAGTATTTT. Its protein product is CASTQTGFTDTQYF.

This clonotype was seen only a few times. This chain's CDR3 is CASSQGRGVFF. The CDR3 DNA reads TGCGCCAGCAGCCAAGGTCGAGGGGTGTTCTTC. The chain recombines TRBV4-1 with TRBJ2-1; D may correspond to TRBD1 or TRBD2 (5 bases each). Trimming left V 1 base short and J 15 bases short, with 10 bases between. There are 11 residues in the CDR3. Per the germline V gene, CDR1 is MGHRA and CDR2 is YSYEKL.

The CDR3 sequence is CASSSTGGKNIQYF. The CDR3 DNA reads as TGTGCCAGCAGTTCCACAGGGGGGAAAAACATTCAGTACTTC. The chain joins TRBV6-2 or TRBV6-3 to TRBJ2-4, with TRBD1 matching over 8 bases. The J segment lost 4 bases and the V segment lost 4 bases, leaving 3 bases of the junction unmatched. There are 14 residues in the CDR3. The germline CDR1 and CDR2 sequences are MNHEY and SVGEGT.

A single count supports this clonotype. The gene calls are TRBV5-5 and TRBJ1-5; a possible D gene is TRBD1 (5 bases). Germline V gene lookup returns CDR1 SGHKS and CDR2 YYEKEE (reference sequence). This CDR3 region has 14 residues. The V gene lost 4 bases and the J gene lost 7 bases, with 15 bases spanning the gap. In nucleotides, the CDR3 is TGTGCCAGCAGCCTTCAGGGAACCAGCCAGCCCCAGCATTTT. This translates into CASSLQGTSQPQHF.